The 32 T cell receptor beta chains listed next were all sequenced from one sample in a study of cytomegalovirus exposure and HLA in healthy donors. Libraries were prepared by immunoSEQ multiplex PCR; TCRdb keeps only in-frame clonotypes and omits some of them. The data hold 230,000 or so clones, with 88% observed a single time. Sample: PBMCs. Every receptor here comes from a woman between 18 and 29 years old in good health and CMV-seronegative.

The table lists this clone with a count of one. V is TRBV6-5 and J is TRBJ2-7; tentatively, D is TRBD2 (6 bases). V was pared by 5 bases and J by 3 bases, with 14 bases between. Germline CDR1 is MNHEY and CDR2 is SVGAGI. This CDR3 has 14 residues. CDR3 sequence reads: CASSPQGSGYEQYF. DNA for the CDR3: TGTGCCAGCAGTCCTCAGGGTAGCGGCTACGAGCAGTACTTC.

The gene calls are TRBV6-6 and TRBJ2-2; 7 positions match TRBD2. Germline trimming cut 4 bases from V and 7 bases from J; bases unmatched to any gene: 12. The CDR3 length is 16 residues. Germline CDR1 reads MNHNY; CDR2 reads SVGAGI (reference sequence). CDR3 coding DNA: TGTGCCAGCAGTTCGGCGGGAGTGGGTGACTTCGGGGAGCTGTTTTTT. Translating it yields CASSSAGVGDFGELFF.

The chain joins TRBV5-6 to TRBJ2-3; weak D call: TRBD1 (6 bases). The germline V gene has CDR1 SGHDT and CDR2 YYEEEE. The V gene lost 4 bases and the J gene lost 3 bases, with 15 bases spanning the gap. The CDR3 sequence is 15 residues long. CDR3 sequence: CASSDTGFLTDTQYF. The CDR3 DNA follows: TGTGCCAGCAGCGATACAGGGTTTTTGACAGATACGCAGTATTTT.

The chain carries TRBV5-8 and TRBJ2-1; 15 bases agree with TRBD2. Germline assignment: CDR1 SGHTS and CDR2 YDEGEE. The J segment lost 7 bases and the V segment lost 4 bases, leaving 3 bases of the junction unmatched. The CDR3 runs 15 residues. The CDR3 here is CASSQGTSGRNEQFF. In DNA form, the CDR3 reads TGTGCCAGCAGCCAAGGGACTAGCGGGAGGAATGAGCAGTTCTTC.

J is TRBJ2-4 and V is TRBV9; 8 bases line up with TRBD2. Trimming took 0 bases from V and 6 from J; bases not matched to a gene: 5. Germline CDR1 reads SGDLS; CDR2 reads YYNGEE. There are 15 residues in the CDR3. The CDR3 loop is CASSVGGSGGNIQYF. DNA for the CDR3: TGTGCCAGCAGCGTAGGAGGGAGCGGGGGAAACATTCAGTACTTC.

The CDR3 DNA reads as TGTGCCAGCTCTCCGGGACAGGGAAGGAATGAGCAGTTCTTC. Encoded protein: CASSPGQGRNEQFF. This chain connects TRBV18 to TRBJ2-1, with 9 bases that match TRBD1. CDR3 size: 14 residues. V trimming: 6 bases; J trimming: 7 bases; junction bases outside the gene matches: 7. Germline assignment: CDR1 KGHSH and CDR2 LQKENI.

This chain uses TRBV6-6 with TRBJ2-1, with 10 bases fitting TRBD1. CDR1 and CDR2 from the germline V gene are MNHNY and SVGAGI (reference sequence). There are 12 residues in the CDR3. J was trimmed by 11 bases and V by 4 bases; bases with no gene match: 2. In nucleotides, the CDR3 is TGTGCCAGCAGTTTGGACAGGGGGAAGCAGTTCTTC. Residues: CASSLDRGKQFF.

The chain has TRBV20-1 and TRBJ2-5, with D maybe TRBD2 (6 bases). The CDR3 is made up of 11 amino acids. The germline CDR1 and CDR2 sequences are DFQATT and SNEGSKA (reference sequence). This CDR3 is CRGLGPETQYF. The DNA of the CDR3 is TGCAGGGGACTGGGCCCAGAGACCCAGTACTTC.

This clone came up once. V is TRBV18 and J is TRBJ2-3; D remains ambiguous. V gave up 4 bases and J gave up 4 bases, with 6 bases separating them. There are 12 residues in the CDR3. The germline CDR1 and CDR2 sequences are KGHSH and LQKENI. The DNA of the CDR3 is TGTGCCAGCTCACTCCTCCCAGATACGCAGTATTTT. Translation gives CASSLLPDTQYF. Looking up the rest from reference TRBV18 and TRBJ2-3 gives the full variable domain: NAGVMQNPRHLVRRRGQEARLRCSPMKGHSHVYWYRQLPEEGLKFMVYLQKENIIDESGMPKERFSAEFPKEGPSILRIQQVVRGDSAAYFCASSLLPDTQYFGPGTRLTVL.

The chain uses TRBV4-1 and TRBJ2-7; D uncertain. The CDR3 loop spans 15 amino acids. V was shortened by 0 bases and J by 2 bases, with 11 bases between the two germline ends. Germline V CDR1 and CDR2: MGHRA, YSYEKL. The CDR3 DNA reads TGCGCCAGCAGCCAAGATACGAGACTGCCCTACGAGCAGTACTTC. Amino acid sequence: CASSQDTRLPYEQYF.

The chain uses TRBV2 and TRBJ2-1; 9 nucleotides line up with TRBD1. The germline V gene encodes CDR1 SNHLY and CDR2 FYNNEI. V shed 6 bases and J 4 bases; nucleotides not matched to a gene: 7. This CDR3 region has 15 residues. The CDR3 protein is CASRGRDREYNEQFF. The CDR3 nucleotides are TGTGCCAGCAGGGGCCGGGACAGGGAATACAATGAGCAGTTCTTC.

The gene calls are TRBV13 and TRBJ2-3, with 12 positions matching TRBD2. CDR1 and CDR2 from the germline V gene are PRHDT and FYEKMQ (reference sequence). The CDR3 runs to 16 residues. J gave up 4 bases and V 6 bases, and 8 bases lay outside the gene matches. In DNA form, the CDR3 reads TGTGCCAGCAGTTACCAACTAGCGGGAGGCTCAGATACGCAGTATTTT. Amino acid sequence: CASSYQLAGGSDTQYF.

The V call is TRBV13, the J call TRBJ2-3; 9 nucleotides align to TRBD1. Germline lookup yields CDR1 PRHDT and CDR2 FYEKMQ (reference sequence). V gave up 2 bases and J gave up 1 base; unmatched junction bases: 1. The CDR3 loop spans 15 amino acids. The DNA of the CDR3 is TGTGCCAGCAGCTTACGGACAGGGGGCACAGATACGCAGTATTTT. This gives the protein CASSLRTGGTDTQYF.

V is TRBV15 and J is TRBJ1-5, with a possible D match to TRBD1 (6 bases). V lost 1 base, J lost 5 bases, and 12 bases lay in between. CDR1 LNHNV and CDR2 YYDKDF come from the germline V gene (reference sequence). The CDR3 loop spans 15 amino acids. The CDR3 DNA reads as TGTGCCACCAGCAGAGCCAACAGGGTTGATCAGCCCCAGCATTTT. It yields the protein CATSRANRVDQPQHF.

The V and J genes are TRBV5-4 and TRBJ2-2; D perhaps matches TRBD1 (6 bases). The CDR3 length is 17 residues. The germline gives CDR1 SGHNT, CDR2 YYREEE (reference sequence). V was clipped by 3 bases and J by 2 bases, with 17 bases between them. The CDR3, as DNA: TGTGCCAGCAGCTCGCCAGACAGGACAAGAAACACCGGGGAGCTGTTTTTT. It is translated as CASSSPDRTRNTGELFF.

The V call is TRBV7-3, the J call TRBJ2-1; 7 positions agree with TRBD1. The CDR3 length is 13 residues. In germline, CDR1 is SGHTA, CDR2 FQGTGA. With 8 bases clipped from V and 8 bases from J, the junction kept 9 bases outside the gene matches. CDR3 region: CASRQGAKDEQFF. In nucleotides, the CDR3 is TGTGCCAGCCGACAGGGTGCTAAGGATGAGCAGTTCTTC. Full variable domain (rest looked up from reference TRBV7-3 and TRBJ2-1): GAGVSQTPSNKVTEKGKYVELRCDPISGHTALYWYRQSLGQGPEFLIYFQGTGAADDSGLPNDRFFAVRPEGSVSTLKIQRTERGDSAVYLCASRQGAKDEQFFGPGTRLTVL.

This CDR3 is CASSSAGWGNTEAFF. CDR3 bases: TGTGCCAGTAGTAGCGCAGGGTGGGGGAACACTGAAGCTTTCTTT. This sequence joins TRBV19 and TRBJ1-1, with D perhaps TRBD1 (5 bases). The CDR3 has 15 residues. Looked up from germline, CDR1 is LNHDA and CDR2 is SQIVND (reference sequence). V was clipped by 4 bases and J by 1 base, with 13 bases between them.

This clone was observed a single time. The chain carries TRBV7-9 and TRBJ2-5, with TRBD2 identical over 9 bases. V was pared by 2 bases and J by 14 bases, with 12 bases of the junction left unmatched. The CDR3 sequence is 14 residues long. CDR1 and CDR2 from the germline V gene are SEHNR and FQNEAQ (reference sequence). This chain's CDR3 is CASSLLAQASGTYF. DNA of the CDR3: TGTGCCAGCAGCTTATTAGCCCAGGCTAGCGGGACATACTTC.

V and J are TRBV27 and TRBJ2-1; 14 bases match TRBD2. The V gene end was trimmed by 5 bases and the J gene end by 7 bases; junction bases not matched to a gene: 10. The CDR3 contains 17 residues. Germline V lookup: CDR1 MNHEY, CDR2 SMNVEV (reference sequence). CDR3 region: CASSPRLAGGPGNEQFF. The DNA of the CDR3 is TGTGCCAGCAGTCCCCGACTAGCGGGAGGGCCTGGGAATGAGCAGTTCTTC.

The chain recombines TRBV7-9 with TRBJ2-7; D not certain. CDR1 is SEHNR and CDR2 is FQNEAQ in the germline V gene (reference sequence). V was trimmed by 8 bases and J by 2 bases, leaving 10 bases between them. CDR3 length: 12 amino acids. CDR3 amino acids: CASQEGAYEQYF. The DNA for the CDR3 is TGTGCCAGCCAGGAAGGCGCCTACGAGCAGTACTTC.

V gene TRBV19 combines with J gene TRBJ2-2, with 8 positions matching TRBD1. The V gene end was trimmed by 5 bases and the J gene end by 5 bases; junction bases not matched to a gene: 7. The CDR3 is 15 residues long. The germline gives CDR1 LNHDA, CDR2 SQIVND (reference sequence). The CDR3 spells CASSLRTGPTGELFF. Written as DNA, the CDR3 is TGTGCCAGTAGTTTACGGACAGGGCCGACCGGGGAGCTGTTTTTT. The whole variable domain, filled in from reference TRBV19 and TRBJ2-2, reads DGGITQSPKYLFRKEGQNVTLSCEQNLNHDAMYWYRQDPGQGLRLIYYSQIVNDFQKGDIAEGYSVSREKKESFPLTVTSAQKNPTAFYLCASSLRTGPTGELFFGEGSRLTVL.

This clone was observed a single time. The chain links TRBV9 to TRBJ2-2, with D tentatively TRBD1 (6 bases). The length of the CDR3 is 15 residues. With 3 bases removed from V and 2 bases from J, the gap between germline ends came to 11 bases. Germline V gene lookup returns CDR1 SGDLS and CDR2 YYNGEE. The CDR3 spells CASSAWTDNTGELFF. The CDR3 bases are TGTGCCAGCAGCGCTTGGACAGATAACACCGGGGAGCTGTTTTTT.

V gene TRBV7-6 combines with J gene TRBJ1-2, with a tentative D call TRBD1 (5 bases). The CDR3 spans 13 residues. Germline-derived CDR1 and CDR2 are SGHVS and FNYEAQ. V lost 5 bases and J lost 13, with 20 bases in between. DNA of the CDR3: TGTGCCAGCAGCCGCCGGCAGGGAGGGTCCTTCACCTTC. Residues: CASSRRQGGSFTF.

The genes are TRBV7-2 and TRBJ2-5; D is perhaps TRBD2 (6 bases). The germline gives CDR1 SGHTA, CDR2 FQGNSA. Trimming removed 5 bases at V and 5 bases at J, with 12 bases between. The CDR3 totals 13 residues. The DNA for the CDR3 is TGTGCCAGCAGCGACAGAGGAGGGGAGACCCAGTACTTC. It is translated as CASSDRGGETQYF.

This clone was seen a single time. The chain uses TRBV10-2 and TRBJ2-1; 13 nucleotides align to TRBD2. The CDR3 consists of 15 residues. Germline CDR1 reads WSHSY; CDR2 reads SAAADI. Trimming at V came to 6 bases and at J to 7 bases, leaving 6 bases not matched to a gene. CDR3 nucleotides: TGCGCCAGCAGACTAGCGGGAGGGCCCGGGAATGAGCAGTTCTTC. It encodes CASRLAGGPGNEQFF.

The gene calls are TRBV4-3 and TRBJ2-7; perhaps TRBD1 as D (5 bases). Trimming stripped 0 bases from V and 4 bases from J, with 13 bases between. CDR3 length equals 15 residues. Germline CDR1 and CDR2: LGHNA and YSLEER. CDR3 loop: CASSQDVQGGYEQYF. The DNA for the CDR3 is TGCGCCAGCAGCCAAGATGTGCAGGGCGGATACGAGCAGTACTTC.

The rearrangement uses TRBV11-2 and TRBJ2-7, with TRBD2 matching over 14 bases. The V gene end was trimmed by 5 bases and the J gene end by 3 bases; junction bases not matched to a gene: 6. Germline values: CDR1 SGHAT, CDR2 FQNNGV. The CDR3 is 16 residues long. CDR3 in DNA: TGTGCCAGCAGCGCGGGACTAGCGGGAGCGGTCTACGAGCAGTACTTC. Encoded protein: CASSAGLAGAVYEQYF. Combining the CDR3 with reference TRBV11-2 and TRBJ2-7 gives the whole variable domain EAGVAQSPRYKIIEKRQSVAFWCNPISGHATLYWYQQILGQGPKLLIQFQNNGVVDDSQLPKDRFSAERLKGVDSTLKIQPAKLEDSAVYLCASSAGLAGAVYEQYFGPGTRLTVT.

This clone has a handful of counts. This rearrangement joins TRBV28 to TRBJ2-2; 7 nucleotides align to TRBD1. The ends lost 5 bases at V and 6 bases at J; junction bases unmatched: 3. CDR1 MDHEN and CDR2 SYDVKM come from the germline V gene. This CDR3 is 13 amino acids long. CDR3 sequence reads: CASSEGTAGELFF. The CDR3 coding sequence is TGTGCCAGCAGTGAAGGGACAGCCGGGGAGCTGTTTTTT. The full variable domain, with the rest looked up from reference TRBV28 and TRBJ2-2, is DVKVTQSSRYLVKRTGEKVFLECVQDMDHENMFWYRQDPGLGLRLIYFSYDVKMKEKGDIPEGYSVSREKKERFSLILESASTNQTSMYLCASSEGTAGELFFGEGSRLTVL.

CDR3 in DNA: TGCAGCGTGATACGGGACAGGGGCACTGAAGCTTTCTTT. Amino acid sequence: CSVIRDRGTEAFF. This chain uses TRBV29-1 with TRBJ1-1, with TRBD1 identical over 10 bases. The germline gives CDR1 SQVTM, CDR2 ANQGSEA. V shed 6 bases and J 4 bases; nucleotides not matched to a gene: 5. The CDR3 consists of 13 residues.

The chain has TRBV28 and TRBJ1-2; TRBD1 is a possible D gene (6 bases). This CDR3 has 17 residues. Germline CDR1 is MDHEN and CDR2 is SYDVKM. Between the trimmed V and J ends, which lost 3 bases and 7 bases, there was a span of 24 bases. The CDR3: CASSFSPADSRRRGYTF. The CDR3 DNA follows: TGTGCCAGCAGTTTTTCTCCGGCGGACAGCCGGCGACGTGGCTACACCTTC.

The rearrangement uses TRBV5-1 and TRBJ2-3; a possible D gene is TRBD2 (5 bases). Germline CDR1 is SGHRS and CDR2 is YFSETQ. The CDR3 runs 15 residues. Trimming stripped 1 base from V and 2 bases from J, with 11 bases between. CDR3 coding DNA: TGCGCCAGCAGCTTGTTCGGGGATTACACAGATACGCAGTATTTT. Translating gives CASSLFGDYTDTQYF.

CDR3 in amino acids: CSAGGNTEAFF. DNA of the CDR3: TGCAGTGCCGGGGGGAACACTGAAGCTTTCTTT. The chain carries TRBV20-1 and TRBJ1-1, with D possibly TRBD1 on 5 matching bases. The CDR3 has 11 amino acids. Germline values: CDR1 DFQATT, CDR2 SNEGSKA (reference sequence). Trimming took 6 bases from V and 1 from J, leaving 6 bases between them.